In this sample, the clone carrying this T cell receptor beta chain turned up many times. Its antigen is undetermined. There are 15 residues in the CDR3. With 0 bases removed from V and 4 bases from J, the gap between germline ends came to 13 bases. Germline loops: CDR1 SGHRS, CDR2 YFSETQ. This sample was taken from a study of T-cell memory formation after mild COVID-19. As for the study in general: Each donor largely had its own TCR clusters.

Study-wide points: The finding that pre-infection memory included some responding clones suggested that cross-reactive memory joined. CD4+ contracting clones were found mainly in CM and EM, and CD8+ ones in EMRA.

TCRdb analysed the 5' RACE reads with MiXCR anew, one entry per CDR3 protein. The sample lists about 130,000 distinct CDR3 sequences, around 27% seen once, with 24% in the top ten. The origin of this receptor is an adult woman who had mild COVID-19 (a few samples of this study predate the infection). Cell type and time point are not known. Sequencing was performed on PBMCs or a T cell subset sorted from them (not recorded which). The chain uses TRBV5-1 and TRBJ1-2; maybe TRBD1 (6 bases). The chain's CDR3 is CASSLGTEFLYGYTF. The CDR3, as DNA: TGCGCCAGCAGCTTGGGGACAGAGTTCCTCTATGGCTACACCTTC.